This T cell receptor beta chain came from a study of blood T cell repertoires in COVID-19. The method was immunoSEQ multiplex PCR; TCRdb's version includes in-frame clones alone and lacks a portion of them. Among more than 40,000 clones, 90% were seen once, and the ten largest hold less than 6.5%. This clone was seen a handful of times. There are 13 residues in the CDR3. Germline V gene lookup returns CDR1 SQVTM and CDR2 ANQGSEA. V was trimmed by 3 bases and J by 5 bases, leaving 14 bases between them. The chain uses TRBV29-1 and TRBJ2-7; tentatively, D is TRBD2 (7 bases). The sequence came from a man between 65 and 80 years old with acute or convalescent COVID-19. The sequenced sample was peripheral blood. DNA of the CDR3: TGCAGCGTTGATTCGGGGGGCAGGAACGAGCAGTACTTC. Its translation: CSVDSGGRNEQYF.